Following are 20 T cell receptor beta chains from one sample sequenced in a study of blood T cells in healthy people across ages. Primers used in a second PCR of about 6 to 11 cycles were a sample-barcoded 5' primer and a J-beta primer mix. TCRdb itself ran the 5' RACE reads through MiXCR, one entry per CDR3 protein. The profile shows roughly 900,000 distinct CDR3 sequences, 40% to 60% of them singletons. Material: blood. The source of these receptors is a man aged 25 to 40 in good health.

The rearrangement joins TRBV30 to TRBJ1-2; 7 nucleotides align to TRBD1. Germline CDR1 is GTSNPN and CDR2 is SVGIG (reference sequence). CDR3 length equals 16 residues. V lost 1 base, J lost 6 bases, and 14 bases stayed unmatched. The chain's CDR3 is CAWSGAGGSRFDGYTF. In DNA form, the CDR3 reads TGTGCCTGGAGTGGGGCAGGGGGGAGTCGGTTTGATGGCTACACCTTC.

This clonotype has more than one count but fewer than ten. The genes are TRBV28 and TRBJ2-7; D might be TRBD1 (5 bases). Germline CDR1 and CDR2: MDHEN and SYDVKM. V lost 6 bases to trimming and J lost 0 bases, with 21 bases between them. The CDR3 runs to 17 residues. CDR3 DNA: TGTGCCAGCAGACCCAGTGTAGGGGCCCTAAACTCCTACGAGCAGTACTTC. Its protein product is CASRPSVGALNSYEQYF.

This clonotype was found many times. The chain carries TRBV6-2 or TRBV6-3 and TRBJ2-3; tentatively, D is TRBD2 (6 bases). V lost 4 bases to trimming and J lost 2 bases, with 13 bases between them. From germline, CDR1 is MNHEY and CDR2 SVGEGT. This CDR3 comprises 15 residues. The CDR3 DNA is TGTGCCAGCAGTTCCCGGGACTTCCACACAGATACGCAGTATTTT. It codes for CASSSRDFHTDTQYF.

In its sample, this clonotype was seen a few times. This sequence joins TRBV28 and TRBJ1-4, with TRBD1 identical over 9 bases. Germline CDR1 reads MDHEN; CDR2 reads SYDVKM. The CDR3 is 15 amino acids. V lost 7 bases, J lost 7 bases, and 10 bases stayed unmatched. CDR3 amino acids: CASNENRGLGEKLFF. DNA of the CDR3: TGTGCCAGCAATGAGAACAGGGGGCTCGGTGAAAAACTGTTTTTT.

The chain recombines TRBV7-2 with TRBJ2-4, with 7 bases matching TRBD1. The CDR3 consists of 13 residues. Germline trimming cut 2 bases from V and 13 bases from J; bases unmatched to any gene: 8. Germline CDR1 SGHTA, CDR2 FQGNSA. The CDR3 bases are TGTGCCAGCAGCTTAAAGACAGGGTGGGAGCAGTACTTC. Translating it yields CASSLKTGWEQYF.

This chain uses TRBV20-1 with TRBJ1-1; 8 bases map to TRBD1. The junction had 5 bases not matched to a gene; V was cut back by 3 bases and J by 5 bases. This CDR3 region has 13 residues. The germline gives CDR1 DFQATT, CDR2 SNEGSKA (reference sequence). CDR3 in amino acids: CSARGQARTEAFF. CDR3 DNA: TGCAGTGCTAGGGGACAGGCTAGGACTGAAGCTTTCTTT.

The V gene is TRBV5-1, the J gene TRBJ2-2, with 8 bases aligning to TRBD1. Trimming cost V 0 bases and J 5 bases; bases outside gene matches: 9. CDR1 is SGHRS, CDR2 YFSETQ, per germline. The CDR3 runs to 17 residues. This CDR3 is CASSLAPGQERTGELFF. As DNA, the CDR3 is TGCGCCAGCAGCTTGGCCCCGGGACAGGAGAGAACCGGGGAGCTGTTTTTT.

The CDR3 sequence is CSAPGRRNTEAFF. DNA of the CDR3: TGCAGTGCACCCGGACGGAGGAACACTGAAGCTTTCTTT. The chain employs TRBV20-1 and TRBJ1-1; no reliable D call. V was pared by 6 bases and J by 1 base, with 12 bases between. Germline CDR1 reads DFQATT; CDR2 reads SNEGSKA (reference sequence). The CDR3 is 13 residues long.

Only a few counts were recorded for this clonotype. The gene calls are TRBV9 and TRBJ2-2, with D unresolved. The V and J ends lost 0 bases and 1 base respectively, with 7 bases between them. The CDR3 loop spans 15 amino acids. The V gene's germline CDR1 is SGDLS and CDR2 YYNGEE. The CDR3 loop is CASSVGHENTGELFF. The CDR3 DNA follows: TGTGCCAGCAGCGTAGGACACGAGAACACCGGGGAGCTGTTTTTT.

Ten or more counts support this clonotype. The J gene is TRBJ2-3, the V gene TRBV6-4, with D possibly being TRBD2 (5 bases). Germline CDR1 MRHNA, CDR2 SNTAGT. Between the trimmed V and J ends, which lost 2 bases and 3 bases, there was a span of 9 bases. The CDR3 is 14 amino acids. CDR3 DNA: TGTGCCAGCAGTGACGAGGGTGGGACAGATACGCAGTATTTT. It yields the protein CASSDEGGTDTQYF.

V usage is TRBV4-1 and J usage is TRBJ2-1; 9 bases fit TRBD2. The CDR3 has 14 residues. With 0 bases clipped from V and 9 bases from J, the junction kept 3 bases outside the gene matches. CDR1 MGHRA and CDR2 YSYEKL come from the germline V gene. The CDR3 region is CASSQDLRGGEQFF. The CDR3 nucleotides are TGCGCCAGCAGCCAAGATCTGCGGGGGGGTGAGCAGTTCTTC.

The CDR3 spells CSVADTDEQYF. The CDR3 region has the DNA TGCAGCGTTGCGGATACGGACGAGCAGTACTTC. V usage is TRBV29-1 and J usage is TRBJ2-7; D remains unclear. The ends were cut back, 4 bases at V and 5 bases at J, with 9 bases in the middle. The CDR3 covers 11 residues. Germline CDR1 SQVTM, CDR2 ANQGSEA.

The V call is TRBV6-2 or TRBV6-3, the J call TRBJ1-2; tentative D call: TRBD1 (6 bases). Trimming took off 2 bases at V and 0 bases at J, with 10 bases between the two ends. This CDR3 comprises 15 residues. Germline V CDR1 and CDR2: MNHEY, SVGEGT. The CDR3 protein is CASSYQGRPNYGYTF. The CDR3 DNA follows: TGTGCCAGCAGTTACCAGGGGCGCCCTAACTATGGCTACACCTTC.

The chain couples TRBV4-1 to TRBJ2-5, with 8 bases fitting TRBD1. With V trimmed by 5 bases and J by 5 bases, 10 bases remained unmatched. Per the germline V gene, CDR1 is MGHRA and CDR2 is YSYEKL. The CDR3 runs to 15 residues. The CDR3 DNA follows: TGCGCCAGCAGCACTCTCCCCACAGGGGGTGAGACCCAGTACTTC. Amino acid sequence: CASSTLPTGGETQYF.

CDR3 residues: CASSYGTFTDTQYF. The DNA of the CDR3 is TGTGCCAGCAGTTACGGGACTTTCACAGATACGCAGTATTTT. V usage is TRBV6-2 or TRBV6-3 and J usage is TRBJ2-3; weak D call: TRBD2 (6 bases). V was cut by 2 bases and J by 2 bases, with 8 bases left in between. The CDR3 consists of 14 residues. CDR1 is MNHEY, CDR2 SVGEGT, per germline.

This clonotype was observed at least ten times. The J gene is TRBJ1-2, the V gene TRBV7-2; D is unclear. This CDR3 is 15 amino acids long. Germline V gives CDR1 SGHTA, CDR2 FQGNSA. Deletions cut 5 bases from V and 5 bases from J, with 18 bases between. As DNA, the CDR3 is TGTGCCAGCAGCGGAACGTGGGGTGAAGGTTATGGCTACACCTTC. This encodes CASSGTWGEGYGYTF.

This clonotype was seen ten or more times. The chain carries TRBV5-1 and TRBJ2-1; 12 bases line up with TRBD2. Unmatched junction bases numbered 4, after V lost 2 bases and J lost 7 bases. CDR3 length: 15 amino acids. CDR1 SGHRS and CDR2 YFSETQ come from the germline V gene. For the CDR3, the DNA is TGCGCCAGCAGCTTAGAGACTAGCGGGGGAAATGAGCAGTTCTTC. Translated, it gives CASSLETSGGNEQFF.

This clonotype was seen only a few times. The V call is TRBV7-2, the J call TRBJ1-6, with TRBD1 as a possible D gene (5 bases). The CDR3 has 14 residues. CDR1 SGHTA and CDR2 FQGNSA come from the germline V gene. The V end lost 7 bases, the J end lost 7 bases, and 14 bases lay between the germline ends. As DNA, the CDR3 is TGTGCCAGCACCTCGGCAGGGAGCAATTCACCCCTCCACTTT. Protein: CASTSAGSNSPLHF.

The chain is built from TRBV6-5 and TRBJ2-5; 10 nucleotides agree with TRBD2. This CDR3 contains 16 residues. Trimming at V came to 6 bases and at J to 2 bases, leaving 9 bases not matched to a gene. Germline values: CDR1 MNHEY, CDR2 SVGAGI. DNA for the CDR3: TGTGCCAGCAGCCACCACGGACTAGCGGAACAAGAGACCCAGTACTTC. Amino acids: CASSHHGLAEQETQYF.

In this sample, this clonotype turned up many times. CDR3 protein: CASSLWGYNEQFF. CDR3 bases: TGCGCCAGCAGCTTGTGGGGTTACAATGAGCAGTTCTTC. The chain employs TRBV5-1 and TRBJ2-1; D is ambiguous. The CDR3 is 13 residues long. Trimming removed 1 base from V and 4 bases from J, with 6 bases in between. CDR1 SGHRS and CDR2 YFSETQ come from the germline V gene.